This T cell receptor (beta chain) was found in a study of cytomegalovirus exposure and HLA in healthy donors. The V gene end was trimmed by 6 bases and the J gene end by 1 base; junction bases not matched to a gene: 4. This CDR3 contains 14 residues. Germline V gene lookup returns CDR1 MNHEY and CDR2 SVGAGI. Both 60 Vbeta primers and 13 Jbeta primers went into the PCR. TCRdb's copy holds only in-frame clones and misses some; the assay was immunoSEQ multiplex PCR. Among over 80,000 clones, 82% were seen once, and the ten largest hold 3% to 3.5%. The specimen was PBMCs. The chain couples TRBV6-5 to TRBJ2-7; TRBD1 aligns across 9 bases. The TCR sequence derives from a man aged 30-40 years in good health and CMV-seropositive. CDR3 sequence (DNA): TGTGCCAGCAGCCGGACAGGGGTTTCCTACGAGCAGTACTTC. It yields the protein CASSRTGVSYEQYF.